Listed below are T cell receptor beta chains from one sample, sequenced in a study of blood T cell repertoires in COVID-19. Method: immunoSEQ multiplex PCR; TCRdb's copy keeps in-frame clones and lacks some. The sample has about 45,000 clones, under 85% seen once. Sequenced input: peripheral blood. The receptors derive from a man older than 75 in a cohort sampled during active COVID-19. Both conserved end residues are part of each CDR3. The D gene is left open where the match is weak. A clone size is listed for some rows: how often the clone was seen (once, few, many), or a class if it is expanded.

V,J,size,D,DNA,CDR3
TRBV27,TRBJ2-7,.,.,TGTGCCAGCAGGCGTGACCGGGACACAAATTACGAGCAGTACTTC,CASRRDRDTNYEQYF
TRBV11-2,TRBJ2-1,.,.,TGTGCCAGCAGCTTAAGCGTTTACAATGAGCAGTTCTTC,CASSLSVYNEQFF
TRBV7-7,TRBJ2-1,.,TRBD2,TGTGCTAGCAGCTTACATACCGGGACTAGTGATTATGAGCAGTTCTTC,CASSLHTGTSDYEQFF
TRBV7-2,TRBJ2-3,.,TRBD2,TGTGCCAGCAGCCCCCGCGGGGGGAGGACTAGCACAGATACGCAGTATTTT,CASSPRGGRTSTDTQYF
TRBV6-6,TRBJ2-5,.,.,TGTGCCAGCGGCAGGCTGGCGGGCGTTGAGACCCAGTACTTC,CASGRLAGVETQYF
TRBV5-1,TRBJ1-5,few,.,TGCGCCAGCAGCCCAAATCCCCAAGGTCGGGAAAATCAGCCCCAGCATTTT,CASSPNPQGRENQPQHF
TRBV6-1,TRBJ2-3,.,TRBD1,TGTGCCAGCAGTGAGGGTGGGACAGGGACCCCAGATACGCAGTATTTT,CASSEGGTGTPDTQYF
TRBV18,TRBJ2-7,.,.,TGTGCCAGCTCACCATTACAATTAACCGGGGAGCAGTACTTC,CASSPLQLTGEQYF
TRBV5-4,TRBJ2-2,.,.,TGTGCCAGCAGCTTTGGGGGGAAAACCGGGGAGCTGTTTTTT,CASSFGGKTGELFF
TRBV19,TRBJ1-6,.,TRBD1,TGTGCCAGTAGCAAGGGGACAGGGGATTCCTCCTATAATTCACCCCTCCACTTT,CASSKGTGDSSYNSPLHF
TRBV6-2/TRBV6-3,TRBJ2-3,.,TRBD1,TGTGCCAGCAGCATCGGACAGGGGGCACACACAGATACGCAGTATTTT,CASSIGQGAHTDTQYF
TRBV6-5,TRBJ1-5,.,.,TGTGCCAGCAGGGGGACACCATATAGCAATCAGCCCCAGCATTTT,CASRGTPYSNQPQHF
TRBV5-6,TRBJ2-3,.,.,TGTGCCAGCAGCCCGACGGGTAGCACAGATACGCAGTATTTT,CASSPTGSTDTQYF
TRBV28,TRBJ1-2,.,TRBD1,TGTGCCAGCAGTCTTCCAGGGGGTGGCGGCTACACCTTC,CASSLPGGGGYTF
TRBV7-2,TRBJ1-2,.,TRBD1,TGTGCCAGCAGCCCCGGACAGGGGGGATATGGCTACACCTTC,CASSPGQGGYGYTF
TRBV21-1,TRBJ1-5,.,.,TGTGCCAGCAGCAAAGGGCGGAGGGCCTATAGCAATCAGCCCCAGCATTTT,CASSKGRRAYSNQPQHF
TRBV6-5,TRBJ2-4,.,TRBD2,TGTGCCAGCCGCCCAGGAGCCGAGGGGACTACCATTCAGTACTTC,CASRPGAEGTTIQYF
TRBV5-1,TRBJ2-7,.,TRBD2,TGCGCCAGCAGCACCGGGACTAGCGGGAGCTACGAGCAGTACTTC,CASSTGTSGSYEQYF
TRBV5-1,TRBJ2-5,.,.,TGCGCCAGCAGCTTGGAATTCCCCCAGGCGTCCCAGTACTTC,CASSLEFPQASQYF
TRBV5-4,TRBJ1-1,.,.,TGTGCCAGCAGCTCTGGGAGGGACACTGAAGCTTTCTTT,CASSSGRDTEAFF
TRBV19,TRBJ2-7,.,TRBD1,TGTGCCAGTAGTTCCAGGACAGGGGGACAAATCTACGAGCAGTACTTC,CASSSRTGGQIYEQYF
TRBV7-2,TRBJ2-7,few,TRBD2,TGTGCCAGCACCCGACTAGCGGGGGCCTACGAGCAGTACTTC,CASTRLAGAYEQYF
TRBV2,TRBJ2-3,.,.,TGTGCCAGCAGCGGGACTGGGTATACGCAGTATTTT,CASSGTGYTQYF
TRBV28,TRBJ1-3,.,.,TGTGCCAGCAGTCCAGCGTCGATAGGCGCTGGAAACACCATATATTTT,CASSPASIGAGNTIYF
TRBV9,TRBJ2-1,.,TRBD1,TGTGCCAGCAGCCTGGGACAGGGGAATGAGCAGTTCTTC,CASSLGQGNEQFF
TRBV5-1,TRBJ2-2,.,TRBD1,TGCGCCAGCAGCTTGGCGACAGGGACCACCGGGGAGCTGTTTTTT,CASSLATGTTGELFF
TRBV21-1,TRBJ2-7,.,.,TGTGCCAGCAGCAACATCAGGGCCAAGGGGCAGTACTTC,CASSNIRAKGQYF
TRBV12-3/TRBV12-4,TRBJ2-7,.,.,TGTGCCAGCAGGCGGGACGGAGTCTACGAGCAGTACTTC,CASRRDGVYEQYF
TRBV21-1,TRBJ2-5,once,.,TGTGCCAGCACCATTGGGACTCTTGGAGAGACCCAGTACTTC,CASTIGTLGETQYF
TRBV6-6,TRBJ2-7,.,.,TGTGCCAGCAGTTGGGACAACTACGAGCAGTACTTC,CASSWDNYEQYF
TRBV12-5,TRBJ1-1,.,.,TGTGCTAGTGGCTTGACAGGCAATAGGCGGAACACTGAAGCTTTCTTT,CASGLTGNRRNTEAFF
TRBV15,TRBJ1-1,once,.,TGTGCCACCAGCGTCCAGTCGAACACTGAAGCTTTCTTT,CATSVQSNTEAFF
TRBV6-5,TRBJ2-3,.,.,TGTGCCAGCAGCATTGGGAGAGATACGCAGTATTTT,CASSIGRDTQYF
TRBV9,TRBJ2-1,.,TRBD2,TGTGCCAGCAGCGTAGGTTCAGGGACTAGCGGGCTCAATGAGCAGTTCTTC,CASSVGSGTSGLNEQFF
TRBV6-5,TRBJ2-2,once,.,TGTGCCAGCTTTCGTGGGCCTGGGGAGCTGTTTTTT,CASFRGPGELFF
TRBV27,TRBJ2-1,.,TRBD2,TGTGCCAGCAGCCGTTACCCCGGACTAGCGGGAGGGGTCATCCACGAGCAGTTCTTC,CASSRYPGLAGGVIHEQFF
TRBV19,TRBJ1-5,medium-sized,.,TGTGCCAGTAGTAGTACGGTGGAGAGGTGGAATCAGCCCCAGCATTTT,CASSSTVERWNQPQHF
TRBV30,TRBJ2-1,once,TRBD1,TGTGCCTGGAGTGTACGGGACAGGGGGTGGGGCAATGAGCAGTTCTTC,CAWSVRDRGWGNEQFF
TRBV27,TRBJ1-2,.,.,TGTGCCAGCAGTTTATCGCAGGGTGCTAACTATGGCTACACCTTC,CASSLSQGANYGYTF
TRBV28,TRBJ2-2,.,TRBD1,TGTGCCAGCAGTTCACCCGGGACAGGGGTCACCGGGGAGCTGTTTTTT,CASSSPGTGVTGELFF
TRBV30,TRBJ1-6,.,.,TGTGCCTGGAGTGTTGGGGGCGCGGGTAATTCACCCCTCCACTTT,CAWSVGGAGNSPLHF
TRBV7-7,TRBJ2-5,.,.,TGTGCTAGCAGCACAGGTTTCCAAGAGACCCAGTACTTC,CASSTGFQETQYF
TRBV5-1,TRBJ2-1,.,TRBD2,TGCGCCAGCAGCTTGGAGGGACTACCATACAATGAGCAGTTCTTC,CASSLEGLPYNEQFF
TRBV5-6,TRBJ2-2,.,TRBD2,TGTGCCAGCAGCTTCGGGGGGTTAAACACCGGGGAGCTGTTTTTT,CASSFGGLNTGELFF
TRBV4-1,TRBJ2-7,.,TRBD2,TGCGCCAGCAGCCAAGTTTTGATGGGGACTACCCTCGGCGAGCAGTACTTC,CASSQVLMGTTLGEQYF
TRBV5-6,TRBJ2-1,.,.,TGTGCCAGCAGCACTCGACGGAGACTAGGCGAATATGAGCAGTTCTTC,CASSTRRRLGEYEQFF
TRBV6-6,TRBJ1-5,.,.,TGTGCCAGCAGCTACTCATCGGGTAGGCGCAATCAGCCCCAGCATTTT,CASSYSSGRRNQPQHF
TRBV6-2/TRBV6-3,TRBJ1-5,.,TRBD1,TGTGCCAGCAGTTACACTCGGGACAGGGGTAGCGATCAGCCCCAGCATTTT,CASSYTRDRGSDQPQHF
TRBV2,TRBJ1-3,.,TRBD1,TGTGCCAGCAGAGCCGGGACAGGTGGAAACACCATATATTTT,CASRAGTGGNTIYF